This T cell receptor (beta chain) was recorded in a study of T cell responses to AZD1222 COVID-19 vaccine. Points on this clone: Its antigen is unidentified.

General study findings and limits: At 160-218 and 743-854, vaccine-associated CD4 TCRs were dominant, and they spanned spike.

The protocol was immunoSEQ multiplex PCR, while the TCRdb copy is restricted to in-frame clones and leaves out a portion. This sample yields roughly 84,000 clones, of which 87% are seen a single time; 11% belongs to the top ten. The sequence came from an adult who received the AZD1222 COVID-19 vaccine. The specimen was peripheral blood, collected 28 days after the second AZD1222 dose.

In DNA form, the CDR3 reads TGTGCCAGCAGCTTAGGAGGCGGAAAACTGTTTTTT. This codes for CASSLGGGKLFF. V gene TRBV7-2 combines with J gene TRBJ1-4; D not certain. The germline V gene has CDR1 SGHTA and CDR2 FQGNSA. Trimming left V 1 base short and J 10 bases short, with 7 bases between. The CDR3 extends over 12 amino acids.